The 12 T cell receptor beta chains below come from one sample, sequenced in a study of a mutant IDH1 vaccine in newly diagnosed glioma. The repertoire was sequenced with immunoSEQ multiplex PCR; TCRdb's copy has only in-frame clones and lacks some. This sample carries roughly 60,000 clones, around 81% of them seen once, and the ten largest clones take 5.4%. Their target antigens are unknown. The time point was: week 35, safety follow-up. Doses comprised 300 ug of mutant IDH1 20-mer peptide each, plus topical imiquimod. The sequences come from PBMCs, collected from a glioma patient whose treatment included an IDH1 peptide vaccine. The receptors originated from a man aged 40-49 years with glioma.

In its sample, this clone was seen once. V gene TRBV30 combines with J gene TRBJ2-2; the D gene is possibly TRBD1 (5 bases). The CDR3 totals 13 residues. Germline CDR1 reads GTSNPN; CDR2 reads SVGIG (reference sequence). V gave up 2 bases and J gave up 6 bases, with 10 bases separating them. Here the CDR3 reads CAWSSGFAGELFF. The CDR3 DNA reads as TGTGCCTGGAGTTCAGGGTTCGCCGGGGAGCTGTTTTTT.

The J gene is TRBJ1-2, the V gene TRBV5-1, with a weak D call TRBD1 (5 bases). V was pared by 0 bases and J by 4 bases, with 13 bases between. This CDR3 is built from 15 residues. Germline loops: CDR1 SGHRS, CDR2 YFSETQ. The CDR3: CASSLEQGNSYGYTF. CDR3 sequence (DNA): TGCGCCAGCAGCTTGGAGCAGGGAAACTCCTATGGCTACACCTTC.

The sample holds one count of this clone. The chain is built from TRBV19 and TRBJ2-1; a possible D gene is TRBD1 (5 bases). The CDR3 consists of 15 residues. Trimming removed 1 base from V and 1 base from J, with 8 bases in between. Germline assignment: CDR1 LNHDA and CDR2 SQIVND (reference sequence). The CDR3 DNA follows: TGTGCCAGTAGTATAGTTCCAGGGTCCTACAATGAGCAGTTCTTC. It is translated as CASSIVPGSYNEQFF.

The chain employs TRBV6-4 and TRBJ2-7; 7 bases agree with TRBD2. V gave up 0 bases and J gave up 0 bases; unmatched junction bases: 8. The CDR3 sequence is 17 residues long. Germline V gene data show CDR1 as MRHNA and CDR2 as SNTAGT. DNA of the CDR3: TGTGCCAGCAGTGACTCCCCGGGACTACTTTACTCCTACGAGCAGTACTTC. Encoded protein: CASSDSPGLLYSYEQYF.

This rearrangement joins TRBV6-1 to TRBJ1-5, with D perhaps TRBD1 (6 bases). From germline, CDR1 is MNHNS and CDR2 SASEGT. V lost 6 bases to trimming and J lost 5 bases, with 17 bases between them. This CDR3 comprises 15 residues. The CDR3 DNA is TGTGCCAGCAGATCACAGGGTTTTGGGGATCAGCCCCAGCATTTT. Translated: CASRSQGFGDQPQHF.

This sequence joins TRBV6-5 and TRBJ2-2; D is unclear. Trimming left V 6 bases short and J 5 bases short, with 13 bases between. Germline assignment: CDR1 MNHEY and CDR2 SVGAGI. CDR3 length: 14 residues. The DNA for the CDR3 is TGTGCCAGCAGCCCCCTGGGTCGGACCGGGGAGCTGTTTTTT. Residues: CASSPLGRTGELFF.

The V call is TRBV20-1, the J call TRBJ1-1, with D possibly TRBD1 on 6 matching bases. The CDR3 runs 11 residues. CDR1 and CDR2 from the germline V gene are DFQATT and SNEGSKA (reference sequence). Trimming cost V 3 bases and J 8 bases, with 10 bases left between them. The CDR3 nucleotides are TGCAGTGCTAGTGGAGGGGGGGAAGCTTTCTTT. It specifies CSASGGGEAFF.

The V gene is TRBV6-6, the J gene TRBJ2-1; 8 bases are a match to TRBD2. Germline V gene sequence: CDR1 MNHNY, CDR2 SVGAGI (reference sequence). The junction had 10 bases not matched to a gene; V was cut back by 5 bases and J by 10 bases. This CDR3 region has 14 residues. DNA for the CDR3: TGTGCCAGCAGTATAGCGGGGCCTACAAGGGAGCAGTTCTTC. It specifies CASSIAGPTREQFF.

Here the CDR3 reads CASSYSSGSSYEQYF. Here the CDR3 DNA reads TGTGCCAGCAGTTACTCTAGCGGGAGTTCCTACGAGCAGTACTTC. V gene TRBV6-5 combines with J gene TRBJ2-7, with TRBD2 matching over 9 bases. CDR3 length: 15 amino acids. V lost 0 bases and J lost 1; bases outside the gene matches: 1. CDR1 is MNHEY, CDR2 SVGAGI, per germline.

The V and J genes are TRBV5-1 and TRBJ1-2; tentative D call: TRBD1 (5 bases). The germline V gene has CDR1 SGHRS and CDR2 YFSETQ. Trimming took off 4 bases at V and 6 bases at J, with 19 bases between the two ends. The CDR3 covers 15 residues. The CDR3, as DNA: TGCGCCAGCAGCCTGGGGCAAGACAAGGTCAATGGCTACACCTTC. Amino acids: CASSLGQDKVNGYTF.

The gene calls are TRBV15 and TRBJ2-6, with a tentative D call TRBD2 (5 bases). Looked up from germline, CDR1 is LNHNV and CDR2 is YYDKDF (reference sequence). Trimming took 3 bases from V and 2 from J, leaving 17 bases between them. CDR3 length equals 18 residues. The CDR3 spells CATSSPFNREPGANVLTF. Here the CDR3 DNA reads TGTGCCACCAGCAGTCCTTTCAACCGGGAACCTGGGGCCAACGTCCTGACTTTC.

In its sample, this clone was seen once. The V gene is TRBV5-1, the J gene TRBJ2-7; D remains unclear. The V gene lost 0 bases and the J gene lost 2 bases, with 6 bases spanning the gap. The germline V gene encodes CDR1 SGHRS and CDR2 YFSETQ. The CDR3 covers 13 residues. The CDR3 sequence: CASSLDGTYEQYF. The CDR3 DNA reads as TGCGCCAGCAGCTTGGACGGAACCTACGAGCAGTACTTC.